This T cell receptor beta chain stems from a study of shared clonotypes between healthy human individuals. Findings of the study overall: For naive CD4 cells, roughly 5% of clonotypes were shared across a handful of donors.

Several immunoSEQ plates held equal portions of the genomic DNA taken from each subset. Using immunoSEQ multiplex PCR, the repertoire was profiled, and TCRdb retains in-frame clones only, with some absent. Of over a million clones in the sample, about 98.5% were seen once. Donors comprised healthy HIV-negative adults lacking recent acute infections or vaccinations. Nashville, Tennessee was home to all donors, who were Caucasian adults. Notes on this clone: What it recognizes is unknown.

This CDR3 contains 14 residues. CDR1 is MGHRA, CDR2 YSYEKL, per germline. Trimming shortened V by 4 bases and J by 0 bases, and 9 bases separated the two germline ends. This receptor was obtained from a man aged 30 to 45 in good health. Sequenced sample: naive CD4+ T cells sorted from blood. Subset noted: CD45RA+ positively selected. The rearrangement joins TRBV4-1 to TRBJ1-2; D unresolved. The CDR3 region has the DNA TGCGCCAGCAGCCTCTTCGACACTAACTATGGCTACACCTTC. This translates into CASSLFDTNYGYTF.